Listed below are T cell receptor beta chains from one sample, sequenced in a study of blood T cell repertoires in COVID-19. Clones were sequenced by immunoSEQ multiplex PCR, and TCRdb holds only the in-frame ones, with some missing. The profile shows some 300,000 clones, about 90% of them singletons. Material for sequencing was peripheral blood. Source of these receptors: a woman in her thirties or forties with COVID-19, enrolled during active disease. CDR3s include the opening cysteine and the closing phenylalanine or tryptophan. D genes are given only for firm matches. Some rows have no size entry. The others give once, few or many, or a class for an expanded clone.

DNA: TGCGCCAGCAGCCAAGATCCGAGCTCCTATAATTCACCCCTCCACTTT
CDR3: CASSQDPSSYNSPLHF
V: TRBV4-3
size: NA
J: TRBJ1-6
D: NA

DNA: TGTGCCAGCAGTCTCTCCTACAATGAGCAGTTCTTC
CDR3: CASSLSYNEQFF
V: TRBV9
size: NA
J: TRBJ2-1
D: NA

DNA: TGTGCCAGCAGCTTACTTACAGGGGACACTGAAGCTTTCTTT
CDR3: CASSLLTGDTEAFF
V: TRBV11-2
size: NA
J: TRBJ1-1
D: TRBD1

DNA: TGTGCCTGGAGTGTACCTTCAGGGGCGCGGGGAAACACCATATATTTT
CDR3: CAWSVPSGARGNTIYF
V: TRBV30
size: once
J: TRBJ1-3
D: NA

DNA: TGTGCCATCAGTGAGTGGAAAGGAGGGATTGGGGAGGCGCCTGGAAACACCATATATTTT
CDR3: CAISEWKGGIGEAPGNTIYF
V: TRBV10-3
size: NA
J: TRBJ1-3
D: NA

DNA: TGCGCCAGCAGTGCGACTAGCGGGGGGACAGATACGCAGTATTTT
CDR3: CASSATSGGTDTQYF
V: TRBV4-3
size: NA
J: TRBJ2-3
D: TRBD2

DNA: TGTGCCAGCAGCTTGGTCGGCAGTGGGAGAACAGATACGCAGTATTTT
CDR3: CASSLVGSGRTDTQYF
V: TRBV5-6
size: once
J: TRBJ2-3
D: NA

DNA: TGTGCCAGCAGCTTACGGGGATGGGAAGCTTTCTTT
CDR3: CASSLRGWEAFF
V: TRBV5-6
size: NA
J: TRBJ1-1
D: NA

DNA: TGTGCCAGCAGCTTGATGACAGGGGGCGGATACGAGCAGTACTTC
CDR3: CASSLMTGGGYEQYF
V: TRBV5-5
size: NA
J: TRBJ2-7
D: TRBD1

DNA: TGTGCCAGCAGCCGGGGGTCCGGAAACACCATATATTTT
CDR3: CASSRGSGNTIYF
V: TRBV9
size: NA
J: TRBJ1-3
D: NA

DNA: TGTGCCAGTACCTTAACGCCAGGGGGATCTTCTGAAGCTTTCTTT
CDR3: CASTLTPGGSSEAFF
V: TRBV19
size: NA
J: TRBJ1-1
D: TRBD1

DNA: TGCGCCAGCACCGCTATTCCGGGACAGGGACTCGCGAGCTCCTACGAGCAGTACTTC
CDR3: CASTAIPGQGLASSYEQYF
V: TRBV5-1
size: NA
J: TRBJ2-7
D: TRBD1

DNA: TGTGCCAGCAGCCCACCGGGGTACTCTGGGGCCAACGTCCTGACTTTC
CDR3: CASSPPGYSGANVLTF
V: TRBV7-3
size: NA
J: TRBJ2-6
D: NA

DNA: TGTGCCAGCCCCCGGGACAGGGACACTGAAGCTTTCTTT
CDR3: CASPRDRDTEAFF
V: TRBV6-6
size: once
J: TRBJ1-1
D: TRBD1

DNA: TGTGCCAGCAGCTTAGGGACAGGGGTAGGATATGGCTACACCTTC
CDR3: CASSLGTGVGYGYTF
V: TRBV7-2
size: NA
J: TRBJ1-2
D: TRBD1

DNA: TGTGCCAGCAGCCCGCTAGGGGCTAGCGGAACCTACGAGCAGTACTTC
CDR3: CASSPLGASGTYEQYF
V: TRBV5-6
size: NA
J: TRBJ2-7
D: TRBD2

DNA: TGCGCCAGCAGCGTGCAGGGGGCCACCTACAATGAGCAGTTCTTC
CDR3: CASSVQGATYNEQFF
V: TRBV5-1
size: NA
J: TRBJ2-1
D: TRBD1

DNA: TGTGCCAGCAGCTTACCAATCTTTAGCGGGAGGATCAATGAGCAGTTCTTC
CDR3: CASSLPIFSGRINEQFF
V: TRBV7-3
size: NA
J: TRBJ2-1
D: TRBD2

DNA: TGTGCCAGCAGCTTATACGGGGACACGAACACCGGGGAGCTGTTTTTT
CDR3: CASSLYGDTNTGELFF
V: TRBV7-3
size: NA
J: TRBJ2-2
D: NA

DNA: TGTGCCAGCAGCCAAGATGCGCTAGCGGGAGTTAATGAGCAGTTCTTC
CDR3: CASSQDALAGVNEQFF
V: TRBV3-1/TRBV3-2
size: NA
J: TRBJ2-1
D: TRBD2

DNA: TGTGCCAGCAGCAAGGAGACAGGAGGCTACGAGCAGTACTTC
CDR3: CASSKETGGYEQYF
V: TRBV3-1/TRBV3-2
size: few
J: TRBJ2-7
D: NA

DNA: TGTGCCATCAGTGAGTCGGGGACAGACCATGAAGCTTTCTTT
CDR3: CAISESGTDHEAFF
V: TRBV10-3
size: NA
J: TRBJ1-1
D: TRBD1

DNA: TGTGCCAGCAGCCCCCAGGGGATTACGAACACCGGGGAGCTGTTTTTT
CDR3: CASSPQGITNTGELFF
V: TRBV7-2
size: NA
J: TRBJ2-2
D: NA

DNA: TGTGCCAGCAGTTACTCGAGAGCGAGTAATGAGCAGTTCTTC
CDR3: CASSYSRASNEQFF
V: TRBV6-2/TRBV6-3
size: NA
J: TRBJ2-1
D: NA

DNA: TGTGCCAGCAGTTCGACAGCCACGCCCCAGCATTTT
CDR3: CASSSTATPQHF
V: TRBV28
size: NA
J: TRBJ1-5
D: NA

DNA: TGTGCCAGCTCTCCAGAACAGGGGGTTATTGAAGCTTTCTTT
CDR3: CASSPEQGVIEAFF
V: TRBV18
size: NA
J: TRBJ1-1
D: TRBD1

DNA: TGTGCCAGCAGTTTACGGCGGGAGCAGTACTTC
CDR3: CASSLRREQYF
V: TRBV12-3/TRBV12-4
size: NA
J: TRBJ2-7
D: NA

DNA: TGTGCCAGCAGCTTGGGACTTCGGGGTAGCAATCAGCCCCAGCATTTT
CDR3: CASSLGLRGSNQPQHF
V: TRBV5-8
size: once
J: TRBJ1-5
D: NA

DNA: TGCGCCAGCAGCTGGGGGGTCGGGACTAATGAAAAACTGTTTTTT
CDR3: CASSWGVGTNEKLFF
V: TRBV5-1
size: NA
J: TRBJ1-4
D: NA

DNA: TGTGCCAGCAGTACGCCGGGACAGGGAGGTGGCTACACCTTC
CDR3: CASSTPGQGGGYTF
V: TRBV28
size: NA
J: TRBJ1-2
D: TRBD1

DNA: TGTGCCAGCAGCTTAAGGACAGGGAATAGTCACGAGCAGTACTTC
CDR3: CASSLRTGNSHEQYF
V: TRBV11-2
size: NA
J: TRBJ2-7
D: TRBD1

DNA: TGTGCCAGCAGCTTGCGGACTAGCGGAGATTACAATGAGCAGTTCTTC
CDR3: CASSLRTSGDYNEQFF
V: TRBV5-4
size: few
J: TRBJ2-1
D: TRBD2

DNA: TGTGCCAGCAGTGACCCCAGAGGGACTTCGTCCCCTGAAGCTTTCTTT
CDR3: CASSDPRGTSSPEAFF
V: TRBV6-4
size: NA
J: TRBJ1-1
D: NA

DNA: TGTGCCAGCAGTTTCCGACCGGGACAAGGAGCCTACGAGCAGTACTTC
CDR3: CASSFRPGQGAYEQYF
V: TRBV27
size: NA
J: TRBJ2-7
D: NA

DNA: TGCAGCGTGGACGGGCTCCGGGACACAGTGGGCTACGAGCAGTACTTC
CDR3: CSVDGLRDTVGYEQYF
V: TRBV29-1
size: NA
J: TRBJ2-7
D: NA

DNA: TGCGCCAGCAGCCAAGGGACAGGGCGCAATCAGCCCCAGCATTTT
CDR3: CASSQGTGRNQPQHF
V: TRBV4-3
size: NA
J: TRBJ1-5
D: TRBD1

DNA: TGTGCCAGCAGTGAAGAAGGGGTGGGAACTGAAGCTTTCTTT
CDR3: CASSEEGVGTEAFF
V: TRBV2
size: NA
J: TRBJ1-1
D: NA

DNA: TGTGCCTACCATACAGGGACCCCTGGAAACACCATATATTTT
CDR3: CAYHTGTPGNTIYF
V: TRBV30
size: NA
J: TRBJ1-3
D: NA

DNA: TGTGCCAGCAGTGAAAGTACGCCTGCAGCTAACTATGGCTACACCTTC
CDR3: CASSESTPAANYGYTF
V: TRBV25-1
size: NA
J: TRBJ1-2
D: NA

DNA: TGTGCCAGCAGTTCCGTCGACAGGGGGGACACCATATATTTT
CDR3: CASSSVDRGDTIYF
V: TRBV6-5
size: NA
J: TRBJ1-3
D: TRBD1

DNA: TGTGCCAGCAGGGCGACTAGCGTACTTATAAATGAGCAGTTCTTC
CDR3: CASRATSVLINEQFF
V: TRBV27
size: NA
J: TRBJ2-1
D: TRBD2